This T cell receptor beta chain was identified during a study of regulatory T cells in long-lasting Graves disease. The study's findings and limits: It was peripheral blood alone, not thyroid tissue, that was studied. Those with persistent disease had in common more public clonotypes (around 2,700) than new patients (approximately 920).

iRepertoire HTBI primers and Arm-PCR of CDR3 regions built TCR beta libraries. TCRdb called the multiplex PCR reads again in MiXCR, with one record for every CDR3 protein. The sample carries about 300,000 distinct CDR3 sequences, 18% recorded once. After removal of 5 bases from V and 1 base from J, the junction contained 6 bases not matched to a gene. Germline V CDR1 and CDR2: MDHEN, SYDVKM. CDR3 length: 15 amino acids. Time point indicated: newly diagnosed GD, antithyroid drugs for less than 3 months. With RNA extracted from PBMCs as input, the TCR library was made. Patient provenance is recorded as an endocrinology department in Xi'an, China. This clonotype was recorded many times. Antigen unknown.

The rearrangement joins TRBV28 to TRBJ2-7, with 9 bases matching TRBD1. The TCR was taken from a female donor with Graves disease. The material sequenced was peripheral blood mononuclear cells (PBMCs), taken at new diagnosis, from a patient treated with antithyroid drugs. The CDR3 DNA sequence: TGTGCCAGCAGTCCCTACGGGACAGGGTCCTACGAGCAGTACTTC. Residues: CASSPYGTGSYEQYF. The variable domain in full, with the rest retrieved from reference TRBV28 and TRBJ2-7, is DVKVTQSSRYLVKRTGEKVFLECVQDMDHENMFWYRQDPGLGLRLIYFSYDVKMKEKGDIPEGYSVSREKKERFSLILESASTNQTSMYLCASSPYGTGSYEQYFGPGTRLTVT.